This T cell receptor (beta chain) appears in the sequencing data of a study of T cell repertoires in cytomegalovirus infection. Study details: Public TCR beta signatures provided an indication of both CMV infection and a matching HLA type.

This clonotype was found many times. Its antigen remains unidentified. V was pared by 1 base and J by 8 bases, with 14 bases between. Germline assignment: CDR1 SEHNR and CDR2 FQNEAQ (reference sequence). This CDR3 is built from 14 residues. Study-wide results and limits: CMV carriers with the relevant HLA were identified by cumulative public TCR beta family frequency. Dominating the ex vivo response were HLA-C-restricted CMV-specific TCR beta clonotypes.

In TCRdb, the reads were re-called with MiXCR into one record per CDR3 protein. The table includes hundreds of thousands of distinct CDR3 sequences, 25% to 40% detected once. This chain uses TRBV7-9 with TRBJ1-1, with D unresolved. The material sequenced was PBMCs. The TCR sequence derives from a human donor in good health (CMV status not recorded). Some clones in this sample may be carry-over from other donors' samples. CDR3 nucleotides: TGTGCCAGCAGCTTAGTTTCAGGAGATCTCGAAGCTTTCTTT. Protein sequence: CASSLVSGDLEAFF.